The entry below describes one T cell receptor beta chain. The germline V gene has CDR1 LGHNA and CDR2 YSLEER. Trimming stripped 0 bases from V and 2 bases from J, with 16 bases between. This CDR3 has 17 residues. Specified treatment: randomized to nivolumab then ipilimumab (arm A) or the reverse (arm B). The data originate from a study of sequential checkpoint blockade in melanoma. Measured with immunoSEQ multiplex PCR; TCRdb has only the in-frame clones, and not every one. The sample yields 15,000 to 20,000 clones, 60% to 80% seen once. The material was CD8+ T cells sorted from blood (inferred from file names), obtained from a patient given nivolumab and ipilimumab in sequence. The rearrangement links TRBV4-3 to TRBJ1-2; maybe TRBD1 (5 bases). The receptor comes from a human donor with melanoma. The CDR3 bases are TGCGCCAGCAGCCAAGATCCCACAGGTTGGGTAAACTATGGCTACACCTTC. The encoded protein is CASSQDPTGWVNYGYTF.